One and the same sample provided the 18 T cell receptor beta chains below, sequenced in a study of siplizumab effects on memory and regulatory T cells (dated by TCRdb to the late 2010s). Preparation of the library involved the immunoSEQ multiplex PCR assay. What TCRdb holds here is the immuneACCESS table cut down to in-frame rearrangements. Part of the clones is not present; checked against another copy, under half of the missing clones reflect an unresolved V gene, and the others are unexplained. In all, the sample holds more than 85,000 clones, and 80% to 95% of those were seen once. Of the sample, under 1.5% is held by the ten largest clones. The sample was CD4+ T cells sorted from blood. These receptors came from a human donor in good health.

The chain combines TRBV5-1 with TRBJ2-5; possible D gene TRBD2, 6 bases. Trimming shortened V by 3 bases and J by 1 base, and 10 bases separated the two germline ends. CDR1 and CDR2 (germline): SGHRS, YFSETQ. The CDR3 is made up of 14 amino acids. CDR3 loop: CASSWRGAQETQYF. CDR3 sequence (DNA): TGCGCCAGCAGCTGGCGGGGTGCCCAAGAGACCCAGTACTTC.

V gene TRBV30 combines with J gene TRBJ1-5, with 7 bases fitting TRBD1. The germline V gene encodes CDR1 GTSNPN and CDR2 SVGIG (reference sequence). Trimming cost V 1 base and J 3 bases; bases outside gene matches: 6. This CDR3 contains 15 residues. The CDR3: CAWSASDRLNQPQHF. CDR3 bases: TGTGCCTGGAGTGCCTCGGACAGGCTCAATCAGCCCCAGCATTTT.

The CDR3 here is CASSHDRVGNEQYF. The CDR3 DNA follows: TGCGCCAGCAGCCATGACAGGGTAGGTAACGAGCAGTACTTC. V is TRBV5-1 and J is TRBJ2-7, with 7 bases lining up with TRBD1. This CDR3 has 14 amino acids. V shed 4 bases and J 5 bases; nucleotides not matched to a gene: 9. Germline V gene lookup returns CDR1 SGHRS and CDR2 YFSETQ.

The chain is built from TRBV2 and TRBJ2-7; 7 bases map to TRBD2. CDR1 and CDR2 (germline): SNHLY, FYNNEI. This CDR3 is built from 14 residues. V lost 3 bases, J lost 0 bases, and 2 bases stayed unmatched. CDR3 in amino acids: CASSDLAASYEQYF. CDR3 bases: TGTGCCAGCAGTGACCTAGCGGCCTCCTACGAGCAGTACTTC.

The chain employs TRBV19 and TRBJ2-3; D remains ambiguous. The germline V and J ends were trimmed by 5 bases and 2 bases, with 5 bases remaining between them. There are 12 residues in the CDR3. Germline CDR1 is LNHDA and CDR2 is SQIVND (reference sequence). The CDR3 loop reads CASSLYTDTQYF. The CDR3 DNA reads TGTGCCAGTAGTCTCTACACAGATACGCAGTATTTT. The full variable domain, completed using reference TRBV19 and TRBJ2-3, is DGGITQSPKYLFRKEGQNVTLSCEQNLNHDAMYWYRQDPGQGLRLIYYSQIVNDFQKGDIAEGYSVSREKKESFPLTVTSAQKNPTAFYLCASSLYTDTQYFGPGTRLTVL.

CDR3 sequence reads: CASSLGGGANYGYTF. As DNA, the CDR3 is TGTGCCAGCAGCTTAGGAGGTGGAGCTAACTATGGCTACACCTTC. The genes are TRBV7-9 and TRBJ1-2; D unresolved. This CDR3 comprises 15 residues. Trimming stripped 1 base from V and 0 bases from J, with 9 bases between. Germline CDR1 is SEHNR and CDR2 is FQNEAQ (reference sequence).

This rearrangement joins TRBV6-1 to TRBJ2-5; D unclear. Per the germline V gene, CDR1 is MNHNS and CDR2 is SASEGT. The CDR3 is 14 amino acids. V was shortened by 5 bases and J by 1 base, with 11 bases between the two germline ends. The CDR3: CASSLDTSQETQYF. CDR3 coding DNA: TGTGCCAGCAGTCTCGACACGTCCCAAGAGACCCAGTACTTC.

The chain combines TRBV7-9 with TRBJ2-7; weak D call: TRBD2 (6 bases). The CDR3 has 15 residues. Trimming removed 7 bases from V and 0 bases from J, with 16 bases in between. Per the germline V gene, CDR1 is SEHNR and CDR2 is FQNEAQ (reference sequence). In DNA form, the CDR3 reads TGTGCCAGCACCCCGAGGGACTCAGCCTCCTACGAGCAGTACTTC. Protein product: CASTPRDSASYEQYF. Complete variable domain (other parts from reference TRBV7-9 and TRBJ2-7): DTGVSQNPRHKITKRGQNVTFRCDPISEHNRLYWYRQTLGQGPEFLTYFQNEAQLEKSRLLSDRFSAERPKGSFSTLEIQRTEQGDSAMYLCASTPRDSASYEQYFGPGTRLTVT.

This rearrangement joins TRBV10-3 to TRBJ2-2; D possibly corresponds to TRBD2 (5 bases). The CDR3 has 14 amino acids. Germline loops: CDR1 ENHRY, CDR2 SYGVKD. V was pared by 7 bases and J by 5 bases, with 14 bases between. The CDR3 loop reads CAITPGGRTGELFF. CDR3 coding DNA: TGTGCCATCACTCCAGGAGGTCGGACCGGGGAGCTGTTTTTT.

The V and J genes are TRBV25-1 and TRBJ2-1; weak D call: TRBD1 (5 bases). CDR3 length: 14 residues. The ends were cut back, 4 bases at V and 7 bases at J, with 14 bases in the middle. Per the germline V gene, CDR1 is MGHDK and CDR2 is SYGVNS. The DNA of the CDR3 is TGTGCCAGCAGTGTATGGGGCGGTCCAAATGAGCAGTTCTTC. This sequence encodes CASSVWGGPNEQFF.

The rearrangement uses TRBV14 and TRBJ2-2, with unresolved D. The V end lost 1 base, the J end lost 3 bases, and 12 bases lay between the germline ends. Germline V gene lookup returns CDR1 SGHDN and CDR2 FVKESK. There are 16 residues in the CDR3. In DNA, the CDR3 is TGTGCCAGCAGCCAAGCTTCAGGCCGGGACACCGGGGAGCTGTTTTTT. Protein sequence: CASSQASGRDTGELFF.

This chain uses TRBV5-1 with TRBJ2-7; D is unresolved. V was cut by 2 bases and J by 0 bases, with 6 bases left in between. Per the germline V gene, CDR1 is SGHRS and CDR2 is YFSETQ. This CDR3 is 13 amino acids long. The CDR3 loop reads CASSFTGSYEQYF. The CDR3 coding sequence is TGCGCCAGCAGCTTTACGGGCTCCTACGAGCAGTACTTC.

This chain uses TRBV6-5 with TRBJ1-1; maybe TRBD1 (5 bases). V lost 4 bases and J 10 bases, leaving 22 bases between the germline ends. Germline values: CDR1 MNHEY, CDR2 SVGAGI. This CDR3 region has 15 residues. CDR3 nucleotide sequence: TGTGCCAGCAGTTTTCTTGGGGGGACGGGGGTCGTAGCTTTCTTT. Translating it yields CASSFLGGTGVVAFF.

This rearrangement joins TRBV11-2 to TRBJ2-2; 11 nucleotides line up with TRBD2. The ends lost 5 bases at V and 1 base at J; junction bases unmatched: 3. This CDR3 contains 16 residues. Germline V CDR1 and CDR2: SGHAT, FQNNGV. The chain's CDR3 is CASSLLAGENTGELFF. Here the CDR3 DNA reads TGTGCCAGCAGCCTACTAGCGGGGGAGAACACCGGGGAGCTGTTTTTT.

The chain couples TRBV2 to TRBJ2-3, with a possible D match to TRBD2 (6 bases). Germline CDR1 and CDR2: SNHLY and FYNNEI. The ends were cut back, 4 bases at V and 0 bases at J, with 8 bases in the middle. This CDR3 comprises 14 residues. CDR3 bases: TGTGCCAGCAGTGGGGGGGTTAGCACAGATACGCAGTATTTT. Amino acid sequence: CASSGGVSTDTQYF.

The V gene is TRBV27, the J gene TRBJ1-6; D perhaps matches TRBD1 (6 bases). In germline, CDR1 is MNHEY, CDR2 SMNVEV (reference sequence). This CDR3 is built from 17 residues. The V end lost 3 bases, the J end lost 0 bases, and 12 bases lay between the germline ends. This chain's CDR3 is CASSLGQGSSYNSPLHF. The CDR3 DNA follows: TGTGCCAGCAGTTTGGGCCAGGGGAGCTCCTATAATTCACCCCTCCACTTT.

The chain joins TRBV9 to TRBJ2-5; D uncertain. The end of the DNA fits TRBJ2-7 better, so the J call may be wrong. The germline CDR1 and CDR2 sequences are SGDLS and YYNGEE. This CDR3 contains 14 residues. The CDR3 spells CASSVDLGTYEQYF. The CDR3 region has the DNA TGTGCCAGCAGCGTAGATCTGGGAACCTACGAGCAGTACTTC.

V gene TRBV5-1 combines with J gene TRBJ2-1, with 9 bases identical to TRBD2. The J segment lost 9 bases and the V segment lost 4 bases, leaving 23 bases of the junction unmatched. The CDR3 has 19 amino acids. Germline V gene sequence: CDR1 SGHRS, CDR2 YFSETQ. CDR3 region: CASSVRDRGLAGGSAEQFF. The CDR3 coding sequence is TGCGCCAGCAGCGTCCGGGACCGGGGACTTGCGGGGGGGTCTGCTGAGCAGTTCTTC.